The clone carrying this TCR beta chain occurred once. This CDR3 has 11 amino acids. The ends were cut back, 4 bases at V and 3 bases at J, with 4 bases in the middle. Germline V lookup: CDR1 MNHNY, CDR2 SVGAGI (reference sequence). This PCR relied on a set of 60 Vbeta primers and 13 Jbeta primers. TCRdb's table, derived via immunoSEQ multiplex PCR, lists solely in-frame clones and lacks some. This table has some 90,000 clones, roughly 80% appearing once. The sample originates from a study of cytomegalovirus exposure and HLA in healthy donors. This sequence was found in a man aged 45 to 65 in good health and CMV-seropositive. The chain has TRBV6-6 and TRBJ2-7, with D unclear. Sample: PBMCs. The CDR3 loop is CASSSYYEQYF. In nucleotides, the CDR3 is TGTGCCAGCAGTTCGTACTACGAGCAGTACTTC.